Detailed here is one T cell receptor (beta chain). Its antigen is currently not known. Relative to the germline gene, one junction end is altered; a read error may explain this. Hyperthyroidism patients were newly diagnosed, were aged 18 to 65 years, and had a disease duration under 2 months. Patients with other autoimmune diseases, uncontrolled infections, pregnancy or lactation were excluded from the study. Diagnosis relied on clinical symptoms, serum thyroxine, TRAb, thyroid ultrasound and orbital computed tomography. Trizol reagent was used to extract the total RNA, and its quality was then checked on an Agilent 2100 Bioanalyzer. This sample was included in a study of Graves' ophthalmopathy and Graves' hyperthyroidism listed by TCRdb under 2018. Looking at the study overall: Stable hyperthyroidism was defined as no progression to ophthalmopathy within 18 months of follow-up. TCR beta repertoire signatures were used to distinguish Graves' ophthalmopathy from Graves' hyperthyroidism and to predict progression to ophthalmopathy. In total, around 130 blood samples were TCR-sequenced: approximately 40 ophthalmopathy, approximately 80 hyperthyroidism and around 17 hyperthyroidism-to-ophthalmopathy patients. To explore V-J signatures that distinguish ophthalmopathy from hyperthyroidism, a discovery set of 100 patients was enrolled, made up of around 44 with ophthalmopathy and some 56 with stable hyperthyroidism. The independent validation cohort included 18 to 20 hyperthyroidism patients plus 17 patients who later progressed from hyperthyroidism to ophthalmopathy. In about six hyperthyroidism patients, the T-cell repertoire of thyroid tissue was compared with the T-cell repertoire of blood. Following sample collection, hyperthyroidism patients were given methimazole at a starting dose of 30 mg daily, and ophthalmopathy patients were given high-dose intravenous methylprednisolone. What the research found in general, with its limitations: Most expanded thyroid clonotypes with frequency above 0.001 were also detected in blood, suggesting blood repertoires may reflect the thyroid immune response. No statistical method was used to set the sample size in advance, and the investigators knew which group each participant was assigned to. Ophthalmopathy was separated from stable hyperthyroidism by the 13-signature model with about 88% sensitivity and around 81% specificity in cross-validation and with 80%/75% in the test set. In validation, the model predicted ophthalmopathy progression with about 71% sensitivity and approximately 78% specificity; roughly 11 predicted patients were CT-confirmed with GO in a median of approximately 6.2 months.

For repertoire sequencing, TCR beta CDR3 regions were amplified from RNA transcripts. The first round was an RT-PCR using HTBI primers with the Qiagen OneStep RT-PCR kit, and this first round was followed by a second-round multiplex PCR, then size selection and purification. Libraries were sequenced paired-end with 100 bp reads on an Illumina HiSeq2000. Processing in the source paper ran as follows. SOAPnuke was used to process the reads, throwing out any read that had adapters, had uncalled bases, had a mean Phred below 15, or lacked an exact constant-primer or identifier match. COPE v1.2.5 was used to merge the high-quality paired reads. Each unique nucleotide sequence was treated as a clonotype, and MiTCR v1.1 was used to align the clonotypes to the IMGT TRB V, D and J references. The analysis was limited to V-J combinations with a frequency above 0.0001, which together covered 99.2% of the repertoires. For each V-J combination, a TCR clonal expansion and chaos score was defined as F50 clonal expansion divided by the chaos observed in the TCRdist matrix. Features were reduced by Welch's t-statistics and random forest to some 13 V-J combinations, which fed a naive Bayes classifier. The similarity between thyroid and blood repertoires was quantified using the Morisita-Horn index. TCRdb applied fastp at Q25 and MiXCR to the public reads, then kept only in-frame beta chains. Under each unique CDR3 protein, matching rows form one entry showing the most common genes and DNA. TCRdb, not the original authors, processed these V and J calls. The sample table holds about 1.1 million distinct CDR3 sequences, of which less than 45% were seen once. Around 10% of the sample belongs to the ten largest clones.

What was sequenced was peripheral blood or thyroid tissue (not recorded which). The source is an adult man with Graves' hyperthyroidism.

The DNA sequence is as follows: TGTGCCGGCAGCGTAGATCGGGGACCTGGAAACACCATATATTTT. It codes for CAGSVDRGPGNTIYF. The rearranged segments are TRBV9 and TRBJ1-3; a weak D assignment points to TRBD1 (5 bases agree). Spanning cysteine to phenylalanine, the CDR3 consists of 15 amino acids. The retained sequence is limited to the CDR3, 45 bases, with the frame set at the first base. For CDR1 and CDR2, the germline V gene lists SGDLS and YYNGEE.